The 18 T cell receptor beta chains in this list originate from one sample, sequenced in a study of naive and memory T cell subsets. Broader study findings: A few larger clonotypes appeared in naive repertoires, especially CD8, possibly memory cells re-expressing CD45RA.

The antigens for these receptors are not known. The beta constant-region primer was an equimolar mix of two oligonucleotides covering TRBC1 and TRBC2. The ligated cDNA underwent four PCR rounds using SP2 and nested alpha and beta constant-region primers. TCRdb re-called the UMI-ligation and nested PCR reads through MiXCR, storing one row per CDR3 protein. This table holds roughly 150,000 distinct CDR3 sequences, approximately 20% found once. Sequenced sample: naive CD8+ T cells from blood. These receptors were collected from a human donor in good health.

The chain combines TRBV6-5 with TRBJ2-3; tentative D call: TRBD2 (6 bases). Germline CDR1 and CDR2: MNHEY and SVGAGI. The length of the CDR3 is 15 residues. V lost 6 bases and J 2 bases, leaving 15 bases between the germline ends. The CDR3 bases are TGTGCCAGCAGCCCTCTAGCGCTGGACACAGATACGCAGTATTTT. This codes for CASSPLALDTDTQYF.

The V call is TRBV29-1, the J call TRBJ2-7; perhaps TRBD2 as D (6 bases). CDR1 SQVTM and CDR2 ANQGSEA come from the germline V gene. This CDR3 has 15 residues. Trimming shortened V by 2 bases and J by 0 bases, and 14 bases separated the two germline ends. The CDR3 coding sequence is TGCAGCGTTGAAAGGAGCGGGCCCAGCTCCTACGAGCAGTACTTC. Encoded protein: CSVERSGPSSYEQYF.

This clonotype has more than one count but fewer than ten. The chain combines TRBV4-1 with TRBJ2-7, with D possibly being TRBD1 (7 bases). CDR1 is MGHRA, CDR2 YSYEKL, per germline. This CDR3 contains 18 residues. Trimming removed 2 bases from V and 5 bases from J, with 25 bases in between. CDR3 amino acids: CASSQTPHRAGGSNEQYF. DNA of the CDR3: TGCGCCAGCAGCCAAACTCCTCACCGGGCAGGGGGGTCCAACGAGCAGTACTTC.

This clonotype was seen more than once but under ten times. The chain links TRBV27 to TRBJ2-3, with TRBD2 matching 11 bases. V trimming: 5 bases; J trimming: 0 bases; junction bases outside the gene matches: 10. Germline V gene lookup returns CDR1 MNHEY and CDR2 SMNVEV (reference sequence). CDR3 length: 18 amino acids. The DNA for the CDR3 is TGTGCCAGCAGTCTACTTAATAGCGGGAGGGAGAGCACAGATACGCAGTATTTT. As protein: CASSLLNSGRESTDTQYF.

This clonotype was seen just once. The V gene is TRBV10-3, the J gene TRBJ2-1, with 10 bases aligning to TRBD2. Trimming removed 2 bases from V and 7 bases from J; junction bases left unmatched: 5. This CDR3 is 15 amino acids long. The germline CDR1 and CDR2 sequences are ENHRY and SYGVKD. The CDR3 DNA reads TGTGCCATCAGTGAGGGAGCGGGAGGGTTTAATGAGCAGTTCTTC. It codes for CAISEGAGGFNEQFF.

The V and J genes are TRBV2 and TRBJ2-1; a possible D gene is TRBD2 (5 bases). V gave up 8 bases and J gave up 8 bases, with 22 bases separating them. Germline V gene lookup returns CDR1 SNHLY and CDR2 FYNNEI. The CDR3 loop spans 15 amino acids. This CDR3 is CASLKVPPRADEQFF. Written as DNA, the CDR3 is TGTGCCAGCCTCAAGGTCCCCCCTAGAGCGGATGAGCAGTTCTTC.

In this sample, this clonotype turned up a few times. The chain joins TRBV7-9 to TRBJ2-1, with 9 bases matching TRBD1. The CDR3 covers 16 residues. The V gene end was trimmed by 5 bases and the J gene end by 4 bases; junction bases not matched to a gene: 9. CDR1 SEHNR and CDR2 FQNEAQ come from the germline V gene (reference sequence). CDR3 sequence (DNA): TGTGCCAGCAGCCTACTGCCGGGACAGGGATACAATGAGCAGTTCTTC. This codes for CASSLLPGQGYNEQFF. The full variable domain, completed using reference TRBV7-9 and TRBJ2-1, is DTGVSQNPRHKITKRGQNVTFRCDPISEHNRLYWYRQTLGQGPEFLTYFQNEAQLEKSRLLSDRFSAERPKGSFSTLEIQRTEQGDSAMYLCASSLLPGQGYNEQFFGPGTRLTVL.

The table lists this clonotype with a few counts. V gene TRBV5-1 combines with J gene TRBJ1-1; D is possibly TRBD1 (5 bases). Deletions cut 3 bases from V and 0 bases from J, with 12 bases between. The CDR3 runs to 15 residues. Germline CDR1 and CDR2: SGHRS and YFSETQ. In DNA, the CDR3 is TGCGCCAGCAGCTGGGACGGACATATGAACACTGAAGCTTTCTTT. Its protein is CASSWDGHMNTEAFF.

This clonotype was counted only a few times. The chain links TRBV13 to TRBJ1-3; perhaps TRBD1 as D (6 bases). This CDR3 spans 13 amino acids. CDR1 and CDR2 from the germline V gene are PRHDT and FYEKMQ (reference sequence). V dropped 5 bases and J dropped 3 bases, with 8 bases sitting between them. CDR3 sequence reads: CASSEGDGNTIYF. The DNA of the CDR3 is TGTGCCAGCAGCGAGGGGGATGGAAACACCATATATTTT.

This clonotype has only a few counts. The chain carries TRBV27 and TRBJ2-5; D remains ambiguous. This CDR3 contains 14 residues. V was shortened by 1 base and J by 5 bases, with 11 bases between the two germline ends. Looked up from germline, CDR1 is MNHEY and CDR2 is SMNVEV (reference sequence). The CDR3 loop is CASSLYPVVETQYF. CDR3 DNA sequence: TGTGCCAGCAGTTTATACCCGGTGGTGGAGACCCAGTACTTC.

V is TRBV27 and J is TRBJ2-7; D unresolved. The germline V gene has CDR1 MNHEY and CDR2 SMNVEV (reference sequence). V was shortened by 0 bases and J by 6 bases, with 18 bases between the two germline ends. This CDR3 is built from 16 residues. CDR3 sequence reads: CASSLSTVFLSIEQYF. CDR3 coding DNA: TGTGCCAGCAGTTTATCCACAGTGTTCCTTTCGATCGAGCAGTACTTC.

In this sample, this clonotype turned up a few times. The chain uses TRBV12-3 or TRBV12-4 and TRBJ2-7, with TRBD1 matching 10 bases. CDR3 length equals 14 residues. The junction had 7 bases not matched to a gene; V was cut back by 6 bases and J by 5 bases. In DNA form, the CDR3 reads TGTGCCAGCAGGACCGGGACAGGGGTCCACGAGCAGTACTTC. Translated: CASRTGTGVHEQYF.

In this sample, this clonotype turned up a few times. This chain uses TRBV5-4 with TRBJ2-7; the D is unclear. The CDR3 is 14 residues long. The germline V gene encodes CDR1 SGHNT and CDR2 YYREEE (reference sequence). V dropped 0 bases and J dropped 5 bases, with 12 bases sitting between them. CDR3 DNA sequence: TGTGCCAGCAGCTTGGCCCACCCGCCGGACGAGCAGTACTTC. This codes for CASSLAHPPDEQYF.

This clonotype was counted a few times. This chain uses TRBV20-1 with TRBJ2-3; TRBD2 matches at 11 bases. CDR1 is DFQATT, CDR2 SNEGSKA, per germline (reference sequence). Trimming cost V 5 bases and J 1 base; bases outside gene matches: 2. The CDR3 runs 14 residues. The CDR3 region is CSAGGLAGTDTQYF. CDR3 nucleotide sequence: TGCAGTGCTGGGGGACTAGCGGGCACAGATACGCAGTATTTT.

This rearrangement joins TRBV11-2 to TRBJ2-1; D is uncertain. The CDR3 contains 13 residues. V was clipped by 4 bases and J by 6 bases, with 10 bases between them. Germline values: CDR1 SGHAT, CDR2 FQNNGV. CDR3 in amino acids: CASSSLLSNEQFF. The DNA of the CDR3 is TGTGCCAGCAGCTCCCTTTTGAGCAATGAGCAGTTCTTC.

The chain joins TRBV3-1 to TRBJ2-1; D is possibly TRBD1 (6 bases). Germline V gene data show CDR1 as LGHDT and CDR2 as YNNKEL (reference sequence). This CDR3 comprises 18 residues. Deletions cut 0 bases from V and 0 bases from J, with 15 bases between. This chain's CDR3 is CASSQEPPQGSSYNEQFF. As DNA, the CDR3 is TGTGCCAGCAGCCAAGAACCCCCTCAGGGGAGCTCCTACAATGAGCAGTTCTTC.

The table lists this clonotype with a few counts. V usage is TRBV19 and J usage is TRBJ2-7; no clear D. This CDR3 spans 13 amino acids. V was cut by 3 bases and J by 3 bases, with 9 bases left in between. Germline V CDR1 and CDR2: LNHDA, SQIVND (reference sequence). Here the CDR3 reads CASSISADYEQYF. The CDR3 DNA sequence: TGTGCCAGTAGTATTTCTGCAGACTACGAGCAGTACTTC.

A few counts support this clonotype. The CDR3 spells CASRGLARLYEQYF. The CDR3 DNA follows: TGTGCCAGCAGGGGACTAGCGAGACTTTACGAGCAGTACTTC. The rearrangement joins TRBV28 to TRBJ2-7; 10 bases are shared with TRBD2. V shed 6 bases and J 4 bases; nucleotides not matched to a gene: 6. Germline V gene lookup returns CDR1 MDHEN and CDR2 SYDVKM. This CDR3 region has 14 residues.